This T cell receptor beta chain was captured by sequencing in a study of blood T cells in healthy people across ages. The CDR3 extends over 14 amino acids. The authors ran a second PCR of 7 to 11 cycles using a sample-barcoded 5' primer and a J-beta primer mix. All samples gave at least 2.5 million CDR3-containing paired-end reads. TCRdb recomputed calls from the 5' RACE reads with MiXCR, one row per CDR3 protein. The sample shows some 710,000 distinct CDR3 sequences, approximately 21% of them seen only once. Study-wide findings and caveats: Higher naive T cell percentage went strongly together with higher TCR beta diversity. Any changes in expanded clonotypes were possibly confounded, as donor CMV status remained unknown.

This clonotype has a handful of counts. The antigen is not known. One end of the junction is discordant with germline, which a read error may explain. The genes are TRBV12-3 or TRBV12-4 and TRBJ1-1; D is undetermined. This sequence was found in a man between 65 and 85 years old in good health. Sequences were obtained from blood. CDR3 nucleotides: TGTGCCAGCAGGTTCTTCCAGGAGAACCCTGAAGCTTTCTTT. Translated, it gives CASRFFQENPEAFF.